This is a list of T cell receptor beta chains from one sample in a study of tumor-infiltrating lymphocytes in primary liver carcinoma. TCRdb independently ran MiXCR on the multiplex PCR reads; one entry per CDR3 protein. The sample yields approximately 300,000 distinct CDR3 sequences, roughly 60% seen once. Sequenced input: peripheral blood. These receptors were collected from a man aged 35 to 55 with primary liver carcinoma and hepatitis B virus infection. The CDR3 runs from the conserved cysteine through the conserved F or W. Each record gives: clone size, V gene, D gene, J gene, CDR3 protein, CDR3 DNA. D genes are given only for firm matches. Clone size appears in some rows only: once, few, many, or a class for an expanded clone.

>many|TRBV6-1|.|TRBJ1-5
CASSEGGPGQPQHF
TGTGCCAGCAGTGAAGGAGGGCCGGGACAGCCCCAGCATTTT
>.|TRBV14|TRBD2|TRBJ2-3
CASSHLLAGQDTQYF
TGTGCCAGCAGCCATTTACTAGCGGGGCAAGATACGCAGTATTTT
>.|TRBV6-2/TRBV6-3|.|TRBJ1-1
CASSTPRTGNTEAFF
TGTGCCAGCAGCACACCCAGAACAGGGAACACTGAAGCTTTCTTT
>.|TRBV5-1|.|TRBJ2-2
CVSSLVVGSTGELFF
TGCGTCAGCAGCTTGGTGGTGGGCTCGACCGGGGAGCTGTTTTTT
>many|TRBV6-2/TRBV6-3|.|TRBJ2-2
CASSYPAGELFF
TGTGCCAGCAGTTACCCAGCCGGGGAGCTGTTTTTT
>.|TRBV24-1|TRBD2|TRBJ2-1
CATSDLPGLAGGGLYNEQFF
TGTGCCACCAGTGATTTGCCCGGACTAGCGGGAGGTGGGTTGTACAATGAGCAGTTCTTC
>.|TRBV28|TRBD1|TRBJ1-3
CASSIGAGGADTIYF
TGTGCCAGCAGTATTGGAGCAGGGGGCGCGGACACCATATATTTT
>.|TRBV12-3/TRBV12-4|TRBD1|TRBJ2-1
CATRQGWTGDSNEEFF
TGTGCCACCAGACAGGGGTGGACGGGAGATTCTAATGAGGAGTTCTTC
>.|TRBV4-3|.|TRBJ2-2
CASSQVNRGGNTGELFF
TGCGCCAGCAGCCAAGTTAATAGGGGGGGGAACACCGGGGAGTTGTTTTTT
>few|TRBV28|TRBD2|TRBJ2-1
CASSFGERDGEQFF
TGTGCCAGCAGTTTCGGAGAGCGGGATGGTGAGCAGTTCTTC
>.|TRBV5-1|TRBD2|TRBJ2-5
CASSLALGGAGETRYF
TGCGCCAGCAGCTTGGCCCTCGGAGGCGCGGGAGAGACCCGGTACTTC
>.|TRBV4-3|.|TRBJ1-5
CASSQSREQAQHF
TGCGCCAGCAGCCAGTCCAGGGAGCAGGCCCAGCATTTC
>many|TRBV6-2/TRBV6-3|.|TRBJ1-2
CASSLQGPMNYGYTF
TGTGCCAGCAGTCTACAGGGCCCGATGAACTATGGCTACACCTTC
>.|TRBV4-2|.|TRBJ2-4
CASSRQRAVGGDKNIQYF
TGTGCTAGCAGCCGTCAAAGGGCGGTCGGAGGAGACAAAAACATTCAGTACTTC
>.|TRBV5-1|.|TRBJ2-7
CASSSEPLSYEQYF
TGCGCCAGCAGCTCCGAACCGCTCTCCTACGAGCAGTACTTC
>many|TRBV4-2|TRBD1|TRBJ1-5
CASSLSDRERQPQHF
TGTGCCAGCAGCCTCTCGGACAGGGAGCGACAGCCCCAGCATTTT
>.|TRBV29-1|.|TRBJ1-5
CSVRTLRGDQPQHF
TGCAGCGTTCGGACACTCCGCGGGGATCAGCCCCAGCATTTT
>few|TRBV5-4|.|TRBJ1-2
CASSLAPGHGRYGYTF
TGTGCCAGCAGCTTGGCCCCCGGACACGGGCGCTATGGCTACACCTTC
>.|TRBV11-2|.|TRBJ1-2
CASSLDTLGDGYTF
TGTGCCAGCAGCCTCGACACCCTTGGGGATGGCTACACCTTC
>.|TRBV11-1|TRBD1|TRBJ2-2
CASTFDRARTGELFF
TGTGCCAGCACATTCGACAGGGCCCGGACCGGGGAGCTGTTTTTT
>.|TRBV6-1|TRBD1|TRBJ2-1
CASRPVQGAYEQFF
TGTGCCAGCAGACCGGTACAGGGGGCTTATGAGCAATTCTTC
>many|TRBV11-1|TRBD2|TRBJ2-3
CASSPLGLAVRDTQYF
TGTGCCAGCAGCCCCTTGGGCCTAGCGGTGAGGGATACGCAGTATTTT
>.|TRBV2|.|TRBJ1-1
CASSRAVHQGPKAFF
TGTGCCAGCAGCCGAGCCGTCCATCAGGGACCCAAAGCTTTCTTT
>many|TRBV30|.|TRBJ2-3
CAWSAGTYSDTQYF
TGTGCCTGGAGTGCGGGGACGTACTCGGATACGCAGTATTTT
>.|TRBV11-3|.|TRBJ2-5
CATSYSRGETQYF
TGTGCCACCAGCTATAGCAGAGGAGAGACCCAGTACTTC
>few|TRBV6-2/TRBV6-3|TRBD1|TRBJ2-5
CASSLLRGPSYQETQYF
TGTGCCAGCAGTTTGTTGAGGGGGCCTTCGTACCAAGAGACCCAGTACTTC
>many|TRBV6-1|TRBD2|TRBJ2-2
CASSGTGTSGRMSPNTGELFF
TGTGCCAGCAGTGGTACCGGGACTAGCGGGAGAATGAGTCCGAACACCGGGGAGCTGTTTTTT
>.|TRBV5-1|.|TRBJ2-1
CASSLTGGSGNEQFF
TGCGCCAGCAGCTTGACTGGGGGTAGCGGCAATGAGCAGTTCTTC
>.|TRBV4-3|.|TRBJ2-5
CASSQAVGHQETRYF
TGCGCCAGCAGCCAAGCTGTGGGCCACCAAGAGACCCGGTACTTC
>.|TRBV5-1|.|TRBJ2-7
CASRPAWSLYEQYF
TGCGCCAGCAGACCAGCCTGGTCACTTTACGAGCAGTACTTC
>once|TRBV29-1|.|TRBJ2-7
CSVIFRQLGSYEQYF
TGCAGTGTCATTTTTCGACAGCTAGGATCCTACGAGCAGTACTTC
>.|TRBV20-1|TRBD1|TRBJ1-5
CSAQSPTGGYRPQHF
TGCAGTGCCCAATCCCCAACAGGGGGCTATCGGCCCCAGCATTTT
>.|TRBV5-1|.|TRBJ2-5
CASSLTEEGETQYF
TGCGCCAGCAGCTTGACGGAGGAAGGGGAGACCCAGTACTTC
>.|TRBV2|.|TRBJ2-7
CASRARLDPAYEQYF
TGTGCCAGCAGGGCACGACTTGACCCTGCCTACGAGCAGTACTTC
>.|TRBV10-1|.|TRBJ1-1
CASSTQPNTEAFF
TGCGCCAGCAGTACTCAGCCGAACACTGAAGCTTTCTTT
>.|TRBV24-1|.|TRBJ2-2
CATPRFSPGSGELFF
TGTGCCACCCCCCGCTTCAGCCCCGGGTCCGGGGAGCTGTTTTTT
>.|TRBV7-9|.|TRBJ2-3
CASSSTGGKQYF
TGTGCCAGCAGCTCGACAGGCGGTAAGCAGTATTTT
>.|TRBV5-1|TRBD1|TRBJ1-1
CASSLHGTGDTEAFF
TGCGCCAGCAGCTTGCACGGGACAGGGGACACTGAAGCTTTCTTT
>.|TRBV6-5|.|TRBJ2-5
CAGSYSWSHTETQYF
TGTGCCGGCAGTTACTCTTGGTCCCATACGGAGACCCAGTACTTC
>.|TRBV10-2|TRBD2|TRBJ2-7
CASGTAGDGYEQYF
TGCGCCAGCGGTACTGCGGGAGATGGATACGAGCAGTACTTC
>few|TRBV28|.|TRBJ1-4
CASRIGTANEKLFF
TGTGCCAGCAGAATCGGGACGGCGAATGAAAAACTGTTTTTT
>.|TRBV11-3|.|TRBJ2-3
CASSDSPAGGADTQYF
TGTGCCAGCAGCGACAGCCCGGCAGGAGGGGCGGATACGCAGTATTTT
>.|TRBV5-1|.|TRBJ2-1
CASSLQTDYSSYNEQFF
TGCGCCAGCAGCTTACAGACAGACTATAGCTCCTACAATGAGCAGTTCTTC
>.|TRBV7-8|.|TRBJ1-4
CASSLAGSRANEKLFF
TGTGCCAGCAGCTTAGCAGGGAGTCGGGCAAATGAAAAACTGTTTTTT
>once|TRBV28|.|TRBJ1-2
CTVSEAHQGGYTF
TGTACAGTCTCGGAGGCTCACCAAGGGGGCTACACCTTC
>.|TRBV6-2/TRBV6-3|.|TRBJ2-1
CASSYDTDAYEESF
TGTGCCAGCAGTTACGACACAGATGCTTATGAGGAGTCCTTC
>.|TRBV11-2|.|TRBJ2-6
CASRSDSSWANVLTF
TGTGCCAGCAGGTCAGACAGCTCATGGGCCAACGTCCTGACTTTC
>once|TRBV5-4|.|TRBJ2-2
CAIMEGGWITGELFF
TGTGCCATCATGGAGGGGGGCTGGATCACCGGGGAGCTGTTTTTT
>many|TRBV29-1|.|TRBJ2-7
CSVEDRGYEQYF
TGCAGCGTTGAAGATCGAGGGTACGAGCAGTACTTC
>.|TRBV29-1|.|TRBJ1-4
CSVGGRTNEKLFF
TGCAGCGTTGGGGGGCGGACTAATGAAAAACTGTTTTTT
>.|TRBV11-3|TRBD2|TRBJ2-5
CASSPRLAGETQYF
TGTGCCAGCAGTCCGAGACTAGCGGGAGAGACCCAGTACTTC
>few|TRBV10-2|.|TRBJ2-3
CASSELGSTDTQYF
TGCGCCAGCAGTGAACTCGGAAGCACAGATACGCAGTATTTT
>.|TRBV6-6|.|TRBJ1-6
CASTETGRGSNSPLHF
TGTGCCAGCACCGAAACAGGGAGGGGAAGTAATTCGCCCCTCCACTTT
>.|TRBV11-2|.|TRBJ2-2
CASSLTDTRELFF
TGTGCCAGCAGCTTGACGGACACCCGGGAGCTGTTTTTT
>.|TRBV4-1|.|TRBJ1-1
CASSQETQNTEAFF
TGCGCCAGCAGCCAAGAGACACAGAACACTGAAGCTTTCTTT
>.|TRBV14|.|TRBJ2-7
CASSQEIQGLNSYEQYF
TGTGCCAGCAGCCAAGAGATACAGGGACTTAACTCCTACGAGCAGTACTTC
>many|TRBV12-3/TRBV12-4|.|TRBJ1-1
CASSLRGQAEAFF
TGTGCCAGCAGTTTAAGGGGTCAAGCTGAAGCTTTCTTT
>.|TRBV11-2|.|TRBJ2-3
CASSLIPCTDMQYF
TGTGCCAGCAGCCTAATCCCGTGCACAGATATGCAGTATTTT
>.|TRBV11-2|.|TRBJ2-7
CASRQIYGQYF
TGTGCCAGCAGACAGATCTACGGGCAGTACTTC
>few|TRBV30|TRBD2|TRBJ2-3
CAWSRTSGRSDTQYF
TGTGCCTGGAGTCGTACTAGCGGGAGGTCAGATACGCAGTATTTT